This paragraph covers one T cell receptor beta chain sequence. The identical CDR3 is also encoded by other nucleotide sequences in the sample. The data belong to a study of shared clonotypes between healthy human individuals. TCRdb's table, derived via immunoSEQ multiplex PCR, lists solely in-frame clones and lacks some. The sample has approximately 2,000,000 clones; about nine tenths are singletons. This TCR was recovered from a man aged 18 to 29 in good health. Some clones in this sample may be carry-over from other donors' samples. Sequenced: naive CD4+ T cells from PBMCs. Subset described: CD45RA+ positively selected.

The DNA of the CDR3 is TGCGCCAGCAGCTTGGGACTAGCGCAGGAGACCCAGTACTTC. This translates into CASSLGLAQETQYF. The chain recombines TRBV5-1 with TRBJ2-5, with TRBD2 identical over 8 bases. Germline V gives CDR1 SGHRS, CDR2 YFSETQ. With V trimmed by 0 bases and J by 5 bases, 3 bases remained unmatched. There are 14 residues in the CDR3.